This T cell receptor (beta chain) was found in a study of cytomegalovirus exposure and HLA in healthy donors. CDR1 is KGHSH, CDR2 LQKENI, per germline. The V and J ends lost 6 bases and 4 bases, in that order; junction bases with no gene match: 11. The CDR3 has 16 residues. A note on this clone: Its antigen is still unknown.

The PCR ran on 60 Vbeta and 13 Jbeta primers. Libraries were prepared by immunoSEQ multiplex PCR; TCRdb keeps only in-frame clonotypes and omits some of them. The sample carries fewer than 250,000 clones, roughly 75% recorded once. Points from the study as a whole: When analyzed later, a missense DCLRE1C variant was found to be linked to TCR beta V- and J-gene trimming. The CMV antigen specificity of three CMV-associated chains was confirmed through in vitro analysis. Reportedly, TCR beta sequences accurately predicted HLA-A and HLA-B alleles in most subjects. Rarity held for most TCR sequences, but there were some public TCRs that occurred in many donors.

This chain connects TRBV18 to TRBJ1-5, with 8 bases lining up with TRBD1. This TCR was sampled from a man younger than 40 in good health and CMV-seropositive. The sequenced sample consisted of PBMCs. The CDR3 protein is CASSPPKTGVNQPQHF. The CDR3 bases are TGTGCCAGCTCCCCCCCAAAGACAGGGGTGAATCAGCCCCAGCATTTT.